This TCR beta chain appears in the sequencing data of a study of CD4+ T cells in melanoma. General observations from the study: A reported correlation linked neoantigen-specific CD4+ T cells to CD8+, macrophage and B cell function. Neoantigen-specific CD4+ T cells in melanoma reportedly had diverse differentiation states.

V was clipped by 6 bases and J by 3 bases, with 17 bases between them. Germline CDR1 LNHDA, CDR2 SQIVND (reference sequence). The CDR3 is 15 residues long. Details on this clone: Its antigen is unknown.

Repertoires were generated with immunoSEQ multiplex PCR, while TCRdb's copy carries only in-frame clones and drops some. The sample has 110,000 to 150,000 clones, over 90% seen once; the top ten hold approximately 1.4%. The TCR originated in a human donor with melanoma. The chain is built from TRBV19 and TRBJ1-2, with D possibly TRBD1 on 6 matching bases. In DNA form, the CDR3 reads TGTGCCAGTAGCTCGACTGGCGGGGGGCACTATGGCTACACCTTC. Translating it yields CASSSTGGGHYGYTF.